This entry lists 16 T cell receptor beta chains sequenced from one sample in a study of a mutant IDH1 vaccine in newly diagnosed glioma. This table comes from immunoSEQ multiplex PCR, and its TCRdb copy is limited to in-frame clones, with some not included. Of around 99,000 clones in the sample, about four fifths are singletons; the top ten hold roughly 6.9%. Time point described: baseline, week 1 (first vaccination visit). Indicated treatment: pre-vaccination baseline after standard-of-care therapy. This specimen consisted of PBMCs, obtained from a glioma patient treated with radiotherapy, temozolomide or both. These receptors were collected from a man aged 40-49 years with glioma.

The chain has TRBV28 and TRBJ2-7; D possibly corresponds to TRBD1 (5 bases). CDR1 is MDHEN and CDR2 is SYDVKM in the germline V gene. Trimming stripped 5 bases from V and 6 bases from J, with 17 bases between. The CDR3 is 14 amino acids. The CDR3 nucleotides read TGTGCCAGCAGTCTCATAGGGGCGGCTAGCGAGCAGTACTTC. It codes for CASSLIGAASEQYF.

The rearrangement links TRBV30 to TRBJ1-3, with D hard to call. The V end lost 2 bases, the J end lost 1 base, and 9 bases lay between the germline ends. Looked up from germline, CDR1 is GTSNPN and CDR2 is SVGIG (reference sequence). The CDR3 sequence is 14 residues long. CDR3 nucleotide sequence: TGTGCCTGGAGTCCCGTTGGTTCTGGAAACACCATATATTTT. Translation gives CAWSPVGSGNTIYF.

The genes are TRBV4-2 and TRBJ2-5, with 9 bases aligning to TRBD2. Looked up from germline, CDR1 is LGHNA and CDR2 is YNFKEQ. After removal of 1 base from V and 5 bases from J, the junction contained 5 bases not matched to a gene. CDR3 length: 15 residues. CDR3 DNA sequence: TGTGCCAGCAGCCAAGGCGGGGGGGCCAGGGAGACCCAGTACTTC. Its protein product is CASSQGGGARETQYF.

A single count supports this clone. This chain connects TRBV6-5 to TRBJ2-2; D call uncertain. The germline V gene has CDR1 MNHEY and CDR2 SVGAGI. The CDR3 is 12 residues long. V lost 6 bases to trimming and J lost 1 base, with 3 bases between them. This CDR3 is CASRRNTGELFF. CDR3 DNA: TGTGCCAGCAGGAGGAACACCGGGGAGCTGTTTTTT.

CDR3 in amino acids: CASSFSGTYEQYF. The DNA for the CDR3 is TGTGCCAGCAGTTTTAGCGGAACCTACGAGCAGTACTTC. V usage is TRBV2 and J usage is TRBJ2-7; a weak D match, TRBD2 (6 bases). CDR1 and CDR2 (germline): SNHLY, FYNNEI. V dropped 5 bases and J dropped 2 bases, with 10 bases sitting between them. The CDR3 totals 13 residues.

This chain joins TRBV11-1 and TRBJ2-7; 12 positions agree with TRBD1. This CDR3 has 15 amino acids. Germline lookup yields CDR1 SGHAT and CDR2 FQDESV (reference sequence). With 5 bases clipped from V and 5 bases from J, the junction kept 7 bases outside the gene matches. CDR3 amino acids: CASSGSGTGGNEQYF. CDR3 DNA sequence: TGTGCCAGCAGCGGATCGGGGACAGGGGGCAACGAGCAGTACTTC.

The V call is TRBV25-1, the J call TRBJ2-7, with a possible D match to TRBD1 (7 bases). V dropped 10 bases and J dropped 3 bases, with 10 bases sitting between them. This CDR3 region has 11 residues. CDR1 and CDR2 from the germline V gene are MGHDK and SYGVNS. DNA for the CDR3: TGTGCCACCCAGGGGGGCTACGAGCAGTACTTC. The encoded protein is CATQGGYEQYF.

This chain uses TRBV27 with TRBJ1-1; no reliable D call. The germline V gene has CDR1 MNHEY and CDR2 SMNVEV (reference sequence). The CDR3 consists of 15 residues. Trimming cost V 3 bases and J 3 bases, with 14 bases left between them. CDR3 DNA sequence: TGTGCCAGCAGTTTCTTTTCAGGAGGGTACACTGAAGCTTTCTTT. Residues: CASSFFSGGYTEAFF.

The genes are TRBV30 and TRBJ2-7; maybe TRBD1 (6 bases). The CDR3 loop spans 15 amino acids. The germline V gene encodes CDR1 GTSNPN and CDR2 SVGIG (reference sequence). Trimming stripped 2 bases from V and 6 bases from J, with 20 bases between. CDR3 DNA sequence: TGTGCCTGGAGTCCCAGTTATCCCGGGACACTCGAGCAGTACTTC. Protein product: CAWSPSYPGTLEQYF.

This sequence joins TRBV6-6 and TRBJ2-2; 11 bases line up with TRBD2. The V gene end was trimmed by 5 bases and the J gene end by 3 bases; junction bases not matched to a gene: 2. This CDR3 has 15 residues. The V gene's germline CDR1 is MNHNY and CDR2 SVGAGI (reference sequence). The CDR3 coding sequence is TGTGCCAGCAGTCCTAGCGGGGGGCACACCGGGGAGCTGTTTTTT. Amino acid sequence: CASSPSGGHTGELFF.

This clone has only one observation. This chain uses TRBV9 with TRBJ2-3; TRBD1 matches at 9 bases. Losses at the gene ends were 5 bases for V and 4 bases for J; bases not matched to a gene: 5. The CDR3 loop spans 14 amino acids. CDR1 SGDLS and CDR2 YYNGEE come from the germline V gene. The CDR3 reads CASRPGQGPDTQYF. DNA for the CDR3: TGTGCCAGCAGGCCGGGACAGGGCCCAGATACGCAGTATTTT.

The CDR3 reads CASSPPGQGAYEQYF. CDR3 DNA: TGTGCCAGCTCACCACCAGGACAGGGGGCCTACGAGCAGTACTTC. V usage is TRBV18 and J usage is TRBJ2-7, with 10 bases lining up with TRBD1. V shed 0 bases and J 2 bases; nucleotides not matched to a gene: 1. The CDR3 has 15 residues. The germline V gene encodes CDR1 KGHSH and CDR2 LQKENI.

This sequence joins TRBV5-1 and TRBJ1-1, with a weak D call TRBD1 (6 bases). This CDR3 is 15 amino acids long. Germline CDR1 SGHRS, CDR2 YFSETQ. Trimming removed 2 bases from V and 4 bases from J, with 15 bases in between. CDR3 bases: TGCGCCAGCAGCTTTGGTTGGGGGGGCGTCACTGAAGCTTTCTTT. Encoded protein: CASSFGWGGVTEAFF.

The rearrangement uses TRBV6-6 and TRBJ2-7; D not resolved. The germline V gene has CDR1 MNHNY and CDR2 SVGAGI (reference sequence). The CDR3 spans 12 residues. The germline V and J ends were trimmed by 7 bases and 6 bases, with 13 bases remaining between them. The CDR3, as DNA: TGTGCCAGCAAAGGCACCATCGCCGAGCAGTACTTC. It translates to CASKGTIAEQYF.

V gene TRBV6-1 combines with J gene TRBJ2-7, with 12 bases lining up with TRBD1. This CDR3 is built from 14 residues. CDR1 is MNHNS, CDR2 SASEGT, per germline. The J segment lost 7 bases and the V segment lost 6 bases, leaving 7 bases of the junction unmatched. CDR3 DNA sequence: TGTGCCAGCAGGGGGACAGGGGGCCGATGGGAGCAGTACTTC. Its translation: CASRGTGGRWEQYF.

CDR3 nucleotide sequence: TGTGCCAGCAAGCGACTAGCGTACGAGACCCAGTACTTC. The encoded protein is CASKRLAYETQYF. The rearrangement uses TRBV7-2 and TRBJ2-5; 8 bases are shared with TRBD2. Trimming took 7 bases from V and 5 from J; bases not matched to a gene: 6. The CDR3 is made up of 13 amino acids. Germline CDR1 reads SGHTA; CDR2 reads FQGNSA.